This TCR beta chain was captured in a study of blood T cell repertoires in COVID-19. CDR3 length: 12 residues. Under the authors' procedure: Quantification of nucleated cells was approximated via reference gene primer amplification. The protocol was immunoSEQ multiplex PCR, while the TCRdb copy is restricted to in-frame clones and leaves out a portion. That table is the source of V, J and clone size, and D and trimming were worked out from the DNA. The table shows a few hundred thousand clones, with around 89% occurring only once. This chain joins TRBV21-1 and TRBJ2-1; TRBD2 is the table's D call and was not checked against the DNA. TRBV21-1 is given as a pseudogene. The TCR sequence derives from a woman younger than 45 with COVID-19, enrolled during active disease. The sequencing sample was made of peripheral blood. The CDR3 here is CASGLLYNEQFF. The CDR3 coding sequence is TGTGCCAGCGGACTCCTCTACAATGAGCAGTTCTTC.